The clone carrying this TCR beta chain was picked up many times. Germline lookup yields CDR1 SGHTA and CDR2 FQGNSA. This CDR3 region has 15 residues. V shed 6 bases, J shed 4 bases, and the junction held 6 bases outside the gene matches. These data originate in a study of T-cell reconstitution after alpha-beta-depleted transplantation in children. Preparation of the TCRbeta library used unique molecular identifiers. TCRdb redid the calling of the PCR reads with MiXCR, one entry per CDR3 protein. This sample has over 550,000 distinct CDR3 sequences; 10% to 13% occur once, and the top ten carry around 4%.

The sample in question was PBMCs from the stem cell graft donor, obtained from the stem cell graft. The gene calls are TRBV7-2 and TRBJ2-1; 10 positions match TRBD2. The sequence derives from a human donor who donated a stem cell graft to a child with acute myeloid leukemia. Here the CDR3 reads CASRPSGSTYNEQFF. The CDR3 nucleotides are TGTGCCAGCAGACCTAGCGGGAGTACGTACAATGAGCAGTTCTTC.